Sequencing of this T cell receptor beta chain was carried out in a study of blood T cell repertoires in COVID-19. For the study at large: PBMCs, B-cell-depleted T cells, or T cells were the source of the cDNA or gDNA that made up the material.

Generated by immunoSEQ multiplex PCR, the TCRdb table keeps only in-frame clones and is missing some. The data contain 160,000 or so clones, over 75% of them singletons. This CDR3 comprises 13 residues. V lost 4 bases to trimming and J lost 6 bases, with 16 bases between them. CDR1 and CDR2 (germline): SQVTM, ANQGSEA. All enrollees were about 18 to 89 years old and from 20 to 30 US areas. The sequence came from a woman aged 40 to 50 with acute COVID-19. This chain connects TRBV29-1 to TRBJ2-7; D call uncertain. Sequencing used PBMCs or T cells enriched from blood (not recorded which). Here the CDR3 DNA reads TGCAGCGTTGTGAAAGAGACTTCGGGCGAGCAGTACTTC. Its translation: CSVVKETSGEQYF.